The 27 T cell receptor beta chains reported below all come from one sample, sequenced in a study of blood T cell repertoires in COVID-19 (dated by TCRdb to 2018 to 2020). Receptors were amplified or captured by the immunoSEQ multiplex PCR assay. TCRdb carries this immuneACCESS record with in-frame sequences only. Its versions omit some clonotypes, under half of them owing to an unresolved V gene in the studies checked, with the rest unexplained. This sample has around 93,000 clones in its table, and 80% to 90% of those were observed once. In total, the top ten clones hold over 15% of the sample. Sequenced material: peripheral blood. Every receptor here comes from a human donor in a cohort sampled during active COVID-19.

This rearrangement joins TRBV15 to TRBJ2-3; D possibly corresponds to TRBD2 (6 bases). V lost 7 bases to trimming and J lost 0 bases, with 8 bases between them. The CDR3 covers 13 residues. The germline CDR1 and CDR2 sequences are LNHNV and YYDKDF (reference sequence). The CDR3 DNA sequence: TGTGCCACCACCAGCGGGAGCACAGATACGCAGTATTTT. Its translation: CATTSGSTDTQYF.

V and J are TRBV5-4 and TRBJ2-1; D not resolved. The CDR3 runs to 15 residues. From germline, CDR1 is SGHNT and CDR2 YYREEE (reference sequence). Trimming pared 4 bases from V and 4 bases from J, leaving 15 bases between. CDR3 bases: TGTGCCAGCAGCCTGAAGATCCTACCGTACAATGAGCAGTTCTTC. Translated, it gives CASSLKILPYNEQFF.

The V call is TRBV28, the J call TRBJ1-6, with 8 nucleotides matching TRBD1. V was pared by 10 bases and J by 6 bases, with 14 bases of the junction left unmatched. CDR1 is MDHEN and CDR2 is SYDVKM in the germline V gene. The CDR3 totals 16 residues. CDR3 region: CATCPIGTGPNSPLHF. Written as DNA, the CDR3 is TGTGCCACCTGCCCGATTGGGACAGGACCTAATTCACCCCTCCACTTT.

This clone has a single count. The DNA for the CDR3 is TGTGCCAGCAGCTTAGGTGGGACAGGGGGTTCGAACACTGAAGCTTTCTTT. It translates to CASSLGGTGGSNTEAFF. The chain joins TRBV11-2 to TRBJ1-1, with 11 bases identical to TRBD1. Germline V gene data show CDR1 as SGHAT and CDR2 as FQNNGV. This CDR3 comprises 17 residues. The junction had 5 bases not matched to a gene; V was cut back by 1 base and J by 1 base.

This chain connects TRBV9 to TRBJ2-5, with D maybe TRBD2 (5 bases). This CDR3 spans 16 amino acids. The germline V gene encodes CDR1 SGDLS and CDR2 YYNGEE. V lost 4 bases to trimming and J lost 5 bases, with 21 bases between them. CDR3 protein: CASSPHPGRGGETQYF. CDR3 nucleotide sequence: TGTGCCAGCAGCCCTCACCCGGGCCGCGGAGGTGAGACCCAGTACTTC.

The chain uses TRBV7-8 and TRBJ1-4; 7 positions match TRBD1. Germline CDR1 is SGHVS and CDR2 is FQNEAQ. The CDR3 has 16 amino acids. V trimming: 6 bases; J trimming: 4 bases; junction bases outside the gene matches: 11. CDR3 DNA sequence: TGTGCCAGCAGTGGGACAGCCGCTAATTTTAATGAAAAACTGTTTTTT. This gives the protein CASSGTAANFNEKLFF.

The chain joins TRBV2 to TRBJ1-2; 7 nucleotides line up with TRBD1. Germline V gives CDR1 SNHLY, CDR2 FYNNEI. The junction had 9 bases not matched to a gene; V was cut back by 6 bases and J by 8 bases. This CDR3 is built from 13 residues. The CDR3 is CASSDDRAGGYTF. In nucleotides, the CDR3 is TGTGCCAGCAGCGACGACAGGGCTGGAGGCTACACCTTC. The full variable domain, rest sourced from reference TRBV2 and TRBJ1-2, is EPEVTQTPSHQVTQMGQEVILRCVPISNHLYFYWYRQILGQKVEFLVSFYNNEISEKSEIFDDQFSVERPDGSNFTLKIRSTKLEDSAMYFCASSDDRAGGYTFGSGTRLTVV.

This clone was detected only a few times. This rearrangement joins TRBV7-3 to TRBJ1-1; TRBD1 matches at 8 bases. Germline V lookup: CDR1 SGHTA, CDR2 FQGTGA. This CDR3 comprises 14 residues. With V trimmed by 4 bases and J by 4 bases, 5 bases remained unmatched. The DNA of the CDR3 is TGTGCCAGCAGCTCGGGACAGGTGGGCACTGAAGCTTTCTTT. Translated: CASSSGQVGTEAFF.

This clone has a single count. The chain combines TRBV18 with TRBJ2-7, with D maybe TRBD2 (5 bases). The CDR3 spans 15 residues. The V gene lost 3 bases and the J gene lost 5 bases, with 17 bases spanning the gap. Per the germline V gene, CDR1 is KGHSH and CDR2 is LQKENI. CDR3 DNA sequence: TGTGCCAGCTCACCGACCCGGGAAACCGGCCACGAGCAGTACTTC. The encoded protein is CASSPTRETGHEQYF.

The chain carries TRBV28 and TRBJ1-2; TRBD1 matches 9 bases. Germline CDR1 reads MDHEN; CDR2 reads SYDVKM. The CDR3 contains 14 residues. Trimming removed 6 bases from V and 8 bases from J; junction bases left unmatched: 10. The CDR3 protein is CASSPGQGLGGYTF. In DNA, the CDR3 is TGTGCCAGCAGCCCAGGACAGGGGCTGGGCGGCTACACCTTC.

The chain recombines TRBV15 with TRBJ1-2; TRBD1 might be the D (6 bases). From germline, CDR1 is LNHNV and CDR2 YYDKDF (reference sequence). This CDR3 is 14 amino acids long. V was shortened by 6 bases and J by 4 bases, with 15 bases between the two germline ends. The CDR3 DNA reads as TGTGCCACCAGGACGGGACACCCGACCTATGGCTACACCTTC. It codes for CATRTGHPTYGYTF.

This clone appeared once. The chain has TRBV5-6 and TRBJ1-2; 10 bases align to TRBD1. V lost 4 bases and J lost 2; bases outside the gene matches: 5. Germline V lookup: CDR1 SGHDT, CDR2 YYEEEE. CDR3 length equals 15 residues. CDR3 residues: CASSSRDRGNYGYTF. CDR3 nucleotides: TGTGCCAGCAGCAGTCGGGACAGGGGAAACTATGGCTACACCTTC.

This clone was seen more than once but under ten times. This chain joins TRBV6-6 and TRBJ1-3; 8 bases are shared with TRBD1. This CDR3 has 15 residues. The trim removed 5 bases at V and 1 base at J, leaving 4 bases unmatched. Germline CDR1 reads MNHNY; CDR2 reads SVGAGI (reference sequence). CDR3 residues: CASSDRGPSGNTIYF. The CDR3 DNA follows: TGTGCCAGCAGTGACAGGGGCCCGTCTGGAAACACCATATATTTT.

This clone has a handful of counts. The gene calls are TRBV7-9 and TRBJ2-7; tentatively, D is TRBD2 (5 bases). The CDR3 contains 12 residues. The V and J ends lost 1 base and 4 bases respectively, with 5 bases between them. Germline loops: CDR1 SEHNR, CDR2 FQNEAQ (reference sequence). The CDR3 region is CASSLGRYEQYF. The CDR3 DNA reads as TGTGCCAGCAGCTTAGGGAGGTACGAGCAGTACTTC.

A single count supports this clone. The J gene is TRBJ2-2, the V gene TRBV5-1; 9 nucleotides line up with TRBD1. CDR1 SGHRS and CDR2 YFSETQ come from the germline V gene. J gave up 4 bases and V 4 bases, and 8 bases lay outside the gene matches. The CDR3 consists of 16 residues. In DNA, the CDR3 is TGCGCCAGCAGCGACTGGGACAGGGATTTCACCGGGGAGCTGTTTTTT. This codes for CASSDWDRDFTGELFF.

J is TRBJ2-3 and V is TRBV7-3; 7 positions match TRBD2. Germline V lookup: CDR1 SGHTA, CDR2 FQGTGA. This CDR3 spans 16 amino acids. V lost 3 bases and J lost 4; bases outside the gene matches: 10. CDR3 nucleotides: TGTGCCAGCAGCTTGGTTCAAGCGGGGAACTCAGATACGCAGTATTTT. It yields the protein CASSLVQAGNSDTQYF.

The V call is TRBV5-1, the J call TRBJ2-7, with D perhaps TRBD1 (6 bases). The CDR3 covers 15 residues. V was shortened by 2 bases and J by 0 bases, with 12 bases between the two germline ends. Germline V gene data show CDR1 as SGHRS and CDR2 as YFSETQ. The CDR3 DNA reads TGCGCCAGCAGCTTAAACACAGGGCCCTCCTACGAGCAGTACTTC. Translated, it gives CASSLNTGPSYEQYF.

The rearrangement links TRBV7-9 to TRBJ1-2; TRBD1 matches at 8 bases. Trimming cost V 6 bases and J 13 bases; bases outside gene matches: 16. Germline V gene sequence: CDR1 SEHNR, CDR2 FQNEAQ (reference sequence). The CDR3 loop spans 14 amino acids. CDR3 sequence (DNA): TGTGCCAGCAGTAAACCAGGGGGCCGGGTCTACGGCACCTTC. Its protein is CASSKPGGRVYGTF. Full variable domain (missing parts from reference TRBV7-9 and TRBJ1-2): DTGVSQNPRHKITKRGQNVTFRCDPISEHNRLYWYRQTLGQGPEFLTYFQNEAQLEKSRLLSDRFSAERPKGSFSTLEIQRTEQGDSAMYLCASSKPGGRVYGTFGSGTRLTVV.

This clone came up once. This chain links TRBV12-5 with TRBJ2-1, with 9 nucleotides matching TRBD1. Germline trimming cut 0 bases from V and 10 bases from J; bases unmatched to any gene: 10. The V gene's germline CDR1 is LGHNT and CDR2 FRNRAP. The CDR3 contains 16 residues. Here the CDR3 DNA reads TGTGCTAGTGGTTTGGTAGTGACAGGGGGAAGCTGGGAGCAGTTCTTC. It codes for CASGLVVTGGSWEQFF.

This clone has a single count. The CDR3, as DNA: TGCAGCGTTGCGCGGGGGCCCTACGAGCAGTACTTC. Translated, it gives CSVARGPYEQYF. V is TRBV29-1 and J is TRBJ2-7; tentative D call: TRBD2 (7 bases). V lost 4 bases, J lost 2 bases, and 9 bases lay in between. This CDR3 has 12 amino acids. The germline CDR1 and CDR2 sequences are SQVTM and ANQGSEA.

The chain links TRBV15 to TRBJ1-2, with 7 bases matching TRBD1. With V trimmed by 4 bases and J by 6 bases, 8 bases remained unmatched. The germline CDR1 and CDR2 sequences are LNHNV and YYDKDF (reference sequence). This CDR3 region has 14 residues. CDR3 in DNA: TGTGCCACCAGCATAAACAGGGGATGCGATGGCTACACCTTC. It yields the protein CATSINRGCDGYTF.

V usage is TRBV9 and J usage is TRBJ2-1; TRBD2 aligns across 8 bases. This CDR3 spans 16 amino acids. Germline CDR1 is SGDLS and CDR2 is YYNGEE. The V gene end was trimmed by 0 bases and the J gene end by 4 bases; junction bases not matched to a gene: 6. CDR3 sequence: CASSVGVAGNYNEQFF. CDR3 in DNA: TGTGCCAGCAGCGTAGGGGTAGCGGGAAATTACAATGAGCAGTTCTTC.

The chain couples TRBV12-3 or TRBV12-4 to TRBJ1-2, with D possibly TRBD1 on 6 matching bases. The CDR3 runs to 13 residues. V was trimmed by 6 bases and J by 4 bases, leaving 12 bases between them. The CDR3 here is CASSPGETYGYTF. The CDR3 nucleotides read TGTGCCAGCAGCCCAGGGGAGACCTATGGCTACACCTTC.

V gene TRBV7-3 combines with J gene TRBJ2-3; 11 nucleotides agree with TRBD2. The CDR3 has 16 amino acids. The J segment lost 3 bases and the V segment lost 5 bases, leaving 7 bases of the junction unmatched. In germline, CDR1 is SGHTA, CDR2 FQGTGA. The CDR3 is CASSGLTSGITDTQYF. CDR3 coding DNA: TGTGCCAGCAGCGGTCTGACTAGCGGGATAACAGATACGCAGTATTTT.

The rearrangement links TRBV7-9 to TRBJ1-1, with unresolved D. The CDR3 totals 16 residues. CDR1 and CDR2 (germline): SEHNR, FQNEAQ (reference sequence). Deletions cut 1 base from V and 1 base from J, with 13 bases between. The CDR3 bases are TGTGCCAGCAGCTTAGTTTCTGGGCAGAAGAACACTGAAGCTTTCTTT. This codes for CASSLVSGQKNTEAFF.

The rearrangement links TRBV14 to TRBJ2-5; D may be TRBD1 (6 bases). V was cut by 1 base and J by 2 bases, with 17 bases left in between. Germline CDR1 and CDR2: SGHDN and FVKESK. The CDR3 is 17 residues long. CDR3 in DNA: TGTGCCAGCAGCCAAGGGGTAGTGGCGGACAGTCAAGAGACCCAGTACTTC. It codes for CASSQGVVADSQETQYF.

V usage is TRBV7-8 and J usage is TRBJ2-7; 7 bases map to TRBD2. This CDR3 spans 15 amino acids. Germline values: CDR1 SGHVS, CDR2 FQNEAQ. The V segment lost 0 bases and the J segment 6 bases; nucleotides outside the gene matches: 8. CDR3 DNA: TGTGCCAGCAGCTTAGCGGGCGGGGGAAGAGGCGAGCAGTACTTC. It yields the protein CASSLAGGGRGEQYF.